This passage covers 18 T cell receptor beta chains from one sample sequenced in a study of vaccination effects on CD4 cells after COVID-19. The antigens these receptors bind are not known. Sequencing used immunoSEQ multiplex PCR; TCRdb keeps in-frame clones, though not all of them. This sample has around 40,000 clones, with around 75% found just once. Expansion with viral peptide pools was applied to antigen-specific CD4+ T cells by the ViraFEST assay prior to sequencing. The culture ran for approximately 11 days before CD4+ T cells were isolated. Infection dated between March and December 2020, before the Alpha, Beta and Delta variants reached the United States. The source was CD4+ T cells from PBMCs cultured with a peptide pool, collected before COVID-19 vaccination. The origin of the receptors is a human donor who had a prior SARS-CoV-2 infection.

CDR3 DNA sequence: TGTGCCAGCAGCGTAGCCGACACATACTCCTACGAGCAGTACTTC. The encoded protein is CASSVADTYSYEQYF. The chain carries TRBV9 and TRBJ2-7, with D uncertain. The CDR3 totals 15 residues. Trimming left V 0 bases short and J 0 bases short, with 10 bases between. The germline CDR1 and CDR2 sequences are SGDLS and YYNGEE.

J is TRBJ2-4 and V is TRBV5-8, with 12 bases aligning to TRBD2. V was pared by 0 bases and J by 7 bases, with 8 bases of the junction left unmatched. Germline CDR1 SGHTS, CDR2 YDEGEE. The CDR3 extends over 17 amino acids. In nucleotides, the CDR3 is TGTGCCAGCAGCTTGGCGCGGACTAGCGGGACTGCGAACATTCAGTACTTC. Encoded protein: CASSLARTSGTANIQYF.

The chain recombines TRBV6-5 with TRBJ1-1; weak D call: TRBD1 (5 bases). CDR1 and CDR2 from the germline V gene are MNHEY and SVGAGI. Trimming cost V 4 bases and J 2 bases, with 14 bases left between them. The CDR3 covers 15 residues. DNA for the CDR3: TGTGCCAGCAGTTCCCCGGGACGGGGAAACACTGAAGCTTTCTTT. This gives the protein CASSSPGRGNTEAFF.

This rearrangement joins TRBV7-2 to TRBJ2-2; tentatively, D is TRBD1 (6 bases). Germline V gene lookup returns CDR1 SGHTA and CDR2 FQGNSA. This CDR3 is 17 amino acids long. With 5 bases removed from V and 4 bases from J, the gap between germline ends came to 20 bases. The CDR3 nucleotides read TGTGCCAGCAGCAAGGGGGTTGGGGGCCGGGTCACCGGGGAGCTGTTTTTT. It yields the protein CASSKGVGGRVTGELFF.

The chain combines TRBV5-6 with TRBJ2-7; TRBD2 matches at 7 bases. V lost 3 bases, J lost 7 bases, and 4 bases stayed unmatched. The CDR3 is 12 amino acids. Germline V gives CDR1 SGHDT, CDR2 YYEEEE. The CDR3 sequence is CASSSPGGEQYF. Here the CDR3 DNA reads TGTGCCAGCAGCTCCCCCGGGGGGGAGCAGTACTTC.

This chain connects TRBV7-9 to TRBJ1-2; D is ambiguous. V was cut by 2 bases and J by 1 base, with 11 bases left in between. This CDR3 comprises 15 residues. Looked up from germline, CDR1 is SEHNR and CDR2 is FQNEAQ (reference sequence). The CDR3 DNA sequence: TGTGCCAGCAGCTTATCCCTCGACTTTAACTATGGCTACACCTTC. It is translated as CASSLSLDFNYGYTF.

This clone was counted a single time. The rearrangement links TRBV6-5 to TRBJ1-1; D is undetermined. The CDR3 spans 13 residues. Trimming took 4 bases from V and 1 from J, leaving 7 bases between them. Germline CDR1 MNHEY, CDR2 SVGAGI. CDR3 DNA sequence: TGTGCCAGCAGTTTAGTCCCGAACACTGAAGCTTTCTTT. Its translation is CASSLVPNTEAFF.

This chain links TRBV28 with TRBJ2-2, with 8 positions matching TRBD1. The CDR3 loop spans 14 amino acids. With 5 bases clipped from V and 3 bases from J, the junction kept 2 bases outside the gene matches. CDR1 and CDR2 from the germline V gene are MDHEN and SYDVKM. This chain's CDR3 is CASSMGQDTGELFF. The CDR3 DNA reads TGTGCCAGCAGTATGGGACAGGACACCGGGGAGCTGTTTTTT.

The CDR3 DNA reads as TGTGCCAGCAGCCCTTTTTGGGGAGATAATGAAAAACTGTTTTTT. It encodes CASSPFWGDNEKLFF. The J gene is TRBJ1-4, the V gene TRBV3-1 (or the pseudogene TRBV3-2); D uncertain. Trimming removed 4 bases at V and 4 bases at J, with 13 bases between. The germline CDR1 and CDR2 sequences are LGHDT and YNNKEL (reference sequence). The CDR3 spans 15 residues.

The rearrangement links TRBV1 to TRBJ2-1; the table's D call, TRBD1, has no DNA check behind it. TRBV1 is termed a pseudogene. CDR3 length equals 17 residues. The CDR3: CTSSQRGYGQGYNEQFF. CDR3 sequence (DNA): TGCACCAGCAGCCAAAGAGGTTACGGACAGGGCTACAATGAGCAGTTCTTC.

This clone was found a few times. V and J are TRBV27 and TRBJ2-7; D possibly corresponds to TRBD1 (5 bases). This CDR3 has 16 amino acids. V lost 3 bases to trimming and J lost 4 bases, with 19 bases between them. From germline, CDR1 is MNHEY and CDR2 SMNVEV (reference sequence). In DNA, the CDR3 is TGTGCCAGCAGTTTGGTGGGGCGCGGCCCTCCTTACGAGCAGTACTTC. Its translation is CASSLVGRGPPYEQYF.

CDR3 protein: CASSPRLAGSYYEQYF. Here the CDR3 DNA reads TGTGCCAGCAGCCCAAGACTAGCGGGCTCCTACTACGAGCAGTACTTC. The V gene is TRBV7-2, the J gene TRBJ2-7; 10 nucleotides line up with TRBD2. This CDR3 spans 16 amino acids. The V gene end was trimmed by 5 bases and the J gene end by 3 bases; junction bases not matched to a gene: 10. The germline V gene encodes CDR1 SGHTA and CDR2 FQGNSA.

CDR3 protein: CASSATAGKGTDTQYF. The CDR3, as DNA: TGTGCCAGCAGTGCCACAGCGGGGAAGGGGACAGATACGCAGTATTTT. This rearrangement joins TRBV6-4 to TRBJ2-3; 7 positions agree with TRBD2. The V gene end was trimmed by 4 bases and the J gene end by 3 bases; junction bases not matched to a gene: 10. The germline V gene encodes CDR1 MRHNA and CDR2 SNTAGT. This CDR3 has 16 amino acids.

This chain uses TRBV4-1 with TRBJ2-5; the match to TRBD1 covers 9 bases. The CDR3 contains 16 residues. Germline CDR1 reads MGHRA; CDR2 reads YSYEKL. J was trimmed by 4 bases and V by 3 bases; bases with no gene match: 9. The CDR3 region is CASSQNRDRVVETQYF. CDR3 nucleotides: TGCGCCAGCAGCCAGAACCGGGACAGGGTAGTAGAGACCCAGTACTTC.

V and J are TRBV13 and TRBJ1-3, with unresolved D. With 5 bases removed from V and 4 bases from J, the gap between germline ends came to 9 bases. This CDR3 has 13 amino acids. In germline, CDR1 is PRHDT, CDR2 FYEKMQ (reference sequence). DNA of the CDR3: TGTGCCAGCAGCCGGACGGCGGGAAACACCATATATTTT. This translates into CASSRTAGNTIYF.

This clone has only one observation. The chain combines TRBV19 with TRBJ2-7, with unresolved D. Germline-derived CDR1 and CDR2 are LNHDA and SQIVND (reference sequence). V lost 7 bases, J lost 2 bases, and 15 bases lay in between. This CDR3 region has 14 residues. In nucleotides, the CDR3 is TGTGCCAGTACCCCCGGCAGGTCACCCTACGAGCAGTACTTC. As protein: CASTPGRSPYEQYF.

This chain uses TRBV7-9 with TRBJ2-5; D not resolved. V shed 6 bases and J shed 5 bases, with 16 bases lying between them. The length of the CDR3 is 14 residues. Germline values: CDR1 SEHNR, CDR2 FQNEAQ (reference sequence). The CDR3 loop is CASRNSLNSETQYF. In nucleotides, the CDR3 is TGTGCCAGCAGAAACTCCCTAAACAGCGAGACCCAGTACTTC.

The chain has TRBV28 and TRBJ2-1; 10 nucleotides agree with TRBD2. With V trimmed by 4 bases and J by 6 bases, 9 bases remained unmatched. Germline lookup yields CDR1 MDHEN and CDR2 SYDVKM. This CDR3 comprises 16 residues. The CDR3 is CASSSQSGRGGNEQFF. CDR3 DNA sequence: TGTGCCAGCAGTTCCCAAAGCGGGAGGGGCGGCAATGAGCAGTTCTTC.